A single sample gave rise to the 4 T cell receptor beta chains below, sequenced in a study of T cells in Graves' hyperthyroidism and ophthalmopathy. What was amplified from RNA transcripts were TCR beta CDR3 regions. A set of HTBI primers served as the primers for a first-round RT-PCR of the TCR CDR3. TCRdb independently ran MiXCR on the multiplex PCR reads; one entry per CDR3 protein. Among about 400,000 distinct CDR3 sequences listed, about 15% were seen once. Specimen: blood. Receptors were obtained from a woman in her 30s with Graves' hyperthyroidism.

This clonotype was counted ten times or more. The chain uses TRBV3-1 and TRBJ1-6; D unresolved. CDR3 length: 16 amino acids. Per the germline V gene, CDR1 is LGHDT and CDR2 is YNNKEL (reference sequence). V dropped 10 bases and J dropped 4 bases, with 20 bases sitting between them. The CDR3 bases are TGTGCCACGAGCGCGGGGATAAGCGGATATAATTCACCCCTCCACTTT. It yields the protein CATSAGISGYNSPLHF.

This clonotype was seen only a few times. The gene calls are TRBV2 and TRBJ1-6, with unresolved D. The germline gives CDR1 SNHLY, CDR2 FYNNEI. This CDR3 comprises 17 residues. Deletions cut 5 bases from V and 5 bases from J, with 19 bases between. CDR3 sequence (DNA): TGTGCCAGCAGTCCGCGAGGAGGATTTGCTAATAATTCACCCCTCCACTTT. This gives the protein CASSPRGGFANNSPLHF.

V gene TRBV6-1 combines with J gene TRBJ2-1; no firm D call. The germline V and J ends were trimmed by 1 base and 4 bases, with 11 bases remaining between them. Germline CDR1 is MNHNS and CDR2 is SASEGT. This CDR3 is built from 15 residues. The CDR3 DNA sequence: TGTGCCAGCAGTGAAGAAATCGGGCCGTACAATGAGCAGTTCTTC. It specifies CASSEEIGPYNEQFF.

This clonotype was seen ten or more times. The chain is built from TRBV27 and TRBJ2-7; tentatively, D is TRBD1 or TRBD2 (5 bases each). V was trimmed by 6 bases and J by 3 bases, leaving 12 bases between them. Germline lookup yields CDR1 MNHEY and CDR2 SMNVEV (reference sequence). This CDR3 is built from 13 residues. The CDR3 DNA sequence: TGTGCCAGCAGCCAGCTGGGGGTCTACGAGCAGTACTTC. The encoded protein is CASSQLGVYEQYF.